This record concerns one T cell receptor beta chain sequence. Its antigen is currently not known. A far larger clone is just one base off, so this is likely a read error. These data originate in a study of response to subunit inactivated influenza vaccine (dated by TCRdb to the late 2010s). With respect to the entire study: The study used deep quantitative T cell receptor repertoire profiling to track responses to a trivalent subunit inactivated influenza vaccine.

The library was produced with RT-PCR. Sequencing used an Illumina HiSeq 2500. Starting from the raw public reads, TCRdb applied fastp trimming at Q25, assembled clones with MiXCR and retained in-frame beta chains. Merged by CDR3 protein, the rows form single entries marked with the most common genes and DNA. This sample holds 400,000 to 650,000 distinct CDR3 sequences; about 7.2% were observed only once. The ten largest clonotypes hold 13% of the sample. Including cysteine and phenylalanine, the CDR3 has 12 amino acids. Kept here is only the CDR3 DNA, which spans 36 bases and is read in frame from base 1. Here is what the overall study found, with its caveats: According to the authors, only a limited number of new T cells may be recruited by each seasonal influenza vaccination.

The sequence is built from TRBV12-3 or TRBV12-4 and TRBJ2-3, with no reliable assignment of the D segment. This clonotype originated in a man between 50 and 69 years old who received an inactivated influenza vaccine. Donor details come from another sample of the same person, matched by shared clones. The specimen comprised PBMCs from blood, sampled 23 months after vaccination. The CDR3 is CASSLLTDTQCF. DNA sequence: TGTGCCAGCAGCTTGCTCACAGATACGCAGTGTTTT.